This TCR beta chain was captured in a study of cytomegalovirus exposure and HLA in healthy donors (dated by TCRdb to 2016 to 2017). Looking at the study overall: According to an earlier analysis of several hundred of the donors, roughly 180 million T cells yielded 117 million unique TCR beta sequences and about 280 Gb of sequence data. Every repertoire in the discovery cohort had been generated on one and the same sequencing platform. Donor age, sex, ethnicity and CMV serostatus were compiled together with the repertoire data. Roughly 300 gigabases of sequencing data and 80 million or so unique TCR sequences were included in an early release covering 550 to 800 HLA-typed donors. The aim of the study was to test whether cataloging public T cell receptors could identify signatures of past pathogen exposure. In a later genetic analysis, genome-wide SNP genotypes for about 55% of the roughly 700 donors were used, and that subset was treated as a discovery cohort. Because of strong linkage in the cohort, five DR-DQ haplotypes were treated as single units for association and clustering. The genetic ancestry cluster associated with self-reported Caucasian donors included 65% to 90% of the roughly 400 genotyped donors. To predict cytomegalovirus infection status, the study combined high-throughput TCR immunosequencing, statistical association of individual TCRs with disease status, and machine learning. Besides the first cohort of 666 subjects, a separate validation cohort made up of over a hundred different subjects was used. Among some 410 genotyped donors of the cohort, an average of about 240,000 unique TCR beta nucleotide sequences were sequenced per donor, around 18% of them non-productive. To study patterns of TCR occurrence, a later analysis re-analyzed previously published TCR beta repertoires from 700 or so donors and added high-resolution HLA genotyping. Both class I and class II loci were covered by HLA typing, at four-digit resolution. Rather than using new phenotypic data, the later analysis identified candidate immune exposures from TCR beta sequences and from how often those sequences occurred across donors. To decide whether each TCR beta V gene segment behaved as functional or pseudogenic, an earlier analysis of approximately 620 of the donors relied on high-throughput TCR beta sequencing. The number of donors typed differed by locus, with about 629-630 for A, B, C, DRB1 and DQB1, 522 for DQA1, 600 to 610 for DPA1, and some 440 for DPB1. The T cell repertoires of 666 subjects were profiled by immunosequencing and related to cytomegalovirus serostatus.

Library preparation was by the immunoSEQ multiplex PCR assay. The multiplex PCR relied on a mix of 60 forward primers for TCR Vbeta segments and 13 reverse primers for TCR Jbeta segments. The CDR3 region of rearranged TCR beta genes was amplified from genomic DNA with a multiplex PCR assay. Amplified TCR beta libraries were sequenced as 87-base-pair reads on the Illumina HiSeq System. The authors processed their data as follows. Across the 670 or so repertoires, a later analysis counted roughly 84 million unique TCR beta chains, 9 million to 14 million of which were shared by at least two donors. Raw reads were error-corrected and collapsed into unique sequences by a nearest-neighbor algorithm in which closely related sequences were merged to remove PCR and sequencing errors. Alignment of CDR3 sequences to IMGT reference sequences was used to assign V, D and J gene segments. For a sequence to be retained, a match of at least six nucleotides to both a V gene segment and a J gene segment was required. Rearrangements were called productive when the CDR3 lacked stop codons and stayed in frame with V and J; all others were non-productive. Following IMGT convention, CDR3 was defined as the stretch from the second conserved V-encoded cysteine to the conserved J-encoded phenylalanine. The earlier analysis of 587 of the donors excluded any sequence lacking an unambiguous match to a single V gene segment. In an earlier analysis of several hundred of the donors, V segments were called functional above 56.7% productive rearrangements and were called segregating when the between-donor standard deviation exceeded 5%. A statistical classification framework was built to diagnose cytomegalovirus status from the catalog of TCR beta chain sequences. In a later analysis, V and J genes were assigned by comparing TCR nucleotide sequences against IMGT/GENE-DB human TR gene sequences. Using the TCRdist pipeline, a later analysis assigned CDR3 sequences along with most-parsimonious VDJ recombination scenarios. In a later analysis, each TCR beta chain was defined by its CDR3 amino acid sequence together with its V-gene family, and reads lacking a unique V-gene family were excluded. In a later analysis, fewer than 600 highly shared, low-generation-probability nucleotide sequences were removed to address suspected cross-contamination and a sequencing artifact. In a later analysis, a clonal expansion index was calculated for each public chain from normalized within-repertoire ranks of inferred template counts. In a later analysis, generation probabilities were computed using a VDJ recombination model fitted to out-of-frame rearrangements, and the results were checked against IGoR. Hypergeometric tests were used in a later analysis to score TCR-TCR, TCR-HLA and TCR-CMV co-occurrence, with a repertoire-size bias correction applied to the TCR pairs. To estimate false discovery rates, a later analysis permuted the HLA or CMV assignments 20 times. A later analysis grouped co-occurring TCRs with DBSCAN, adding TCRdist sequence similarity when clustering within HLA-allele-positive subsets. Repertoires with fewer than 30,000 or more than 120,000 public chains were left out of co-occurrence clustering, as were several repertoires with anomalous nucleotide sharing. This is the immuneACCESS table as TCRdb keeps it, with only in-frame sequences that have V and J called. A part of the clones is gone; compared with another copy, unresolved V genes explain less than half, and the rest is unexplained. The DNA was the basis for D and trimming; V, J and clone size are from that table. A total of around 150,000 clones appear in this sample, roughly 78% of them only once. The top ten clones comprise roughly 6.7% of the sample.

The paper as a whole reports these results and caveats: In this cohort, only TCR beta chains were sequenced, and detectable features were limited by the absence of alpha or paired-chain data. Because HLA typing was missing for some donors at each locus, association tests included only the typed subset. A later genetic analysis reported fewer N-insertions in productive TCRs among donors in an Asian-associated ancestry cluster than the roughly 640-donor mean. The study listed 150 to 200 TCR beta chains as associated with cytomegalovirus. A group of highly shared sequence variants was considered likely to be a technical artifact of the sequencing pipeline. In a later genetic analysis, a missense DCLRE1C variant was associated with V-gene and J-gene trimming of TCR beta chains, and the association was replicated in an independent cohort. In an earlier analysis of some 500 of the donors, most TCR beta V segments were observed in productive rearrangements about 90% or about 30% of the time, broadly matching IMGT annotations. A later analysis found that most CMV-associated TCR beta chains appeared HLA-restricted, with HLA associations seemingly driven largely by CMV exposure. According to a later analysis, TCR association rates differed among HLA loci, with DRB1 alleles showing the most associated TCRs and HLA-C alleles showing the fewest. Because the 87-base-pair reads could not distinguish some IMGT-functional V segments, including TRBV6-2 and TRBV6-3, those segments were excluded. The authors suggested that the approach could potentially be generalized to other disease states and immunological phenotypes. Assigning TCR associations to individual alleles was difficult when HLA alleles, especially DR and DQ, strongly co-occurred. While some public TCRs were present in many individuals, most TCR sequences turned up only very rarely across donors. A later analysis associated 16,951 TCR beta sequences with specific HLA alleles at a false discovery rate of 0.05. Three of the identified cytomegalovirus-associated TCR beta chains were confirmed in vitro to be specific for cytomegalovirus antigens. In a later analysis, several top co-occurrence clusters were reported to appear linked to parvovirus B19, influenza, CMV and Epstein-Barr virus. A further reported finding was that TCR beta sequences accurately predicted the HLA-A and HLA-B alleles for most subjects in the first cohort. About 17 rarely observed V segments, including chromosome 9 orphons, were excluded from the earlier analysis of several hundred of the donors because counts were too low. The only immune exposure information available for the cohort was CMV serostatus. The presence/absence analyses assumed that sequencing depth was roughly uniform across donors, and that assumption may not be true. Cytomegalovirus status was reported to be diagnosed by the classifier with high specificity and sensitivity in both the original and validation cohorts. In a later analysis, HLA-associated TCR beta chains showed more clonal expansion and lower generation probabilities than non-associated chains that were equally common. Correlated functional status among segregating V segments might reflect linkage disequilibrium, but an unknown experimental factor could not be ruled out.

Deletion took 0 bases off V and 3 bases off J, with a span of 14 bases between the germline ends. The germline V gene (reference sequence) sets CDR1 to MNHEY and CDR2 to SMNVEV. The CDR3, from cysteine to phenylalanine, totals 16 residues. Only CDR3 DNA remains: 48 bases, in frame from the first base. In regard to this clone: Its antigen has not been determined. Within one base of it there is no much larger clone, and no base qualities were kept.

The cohort was made up of about 610 healthy bone marrow donors. All cohort members were sampled while nominally healthy, although unrecorded immune exposures were likely present. The donor was CMV seropositive and was included in the group of 250 to 300 seropositive cohort members. A peripheral blood sample was provided by each donor, and peripheral blood mononuclear cells were used for TCR beta sequencing. The Qiagen DNeasy Blood Extraction Kit was used to extract genomic DNA from the blood cell samples. Sequencing used PBMCs. The rearrangement joined TRBV27 to TRBJ1-2, with no confident D gene call. The sequence was obtained from a man aged 50-59 years in good health and CMV-seropositive. The CDR3 region reads CASSLSRGEVDYGYTF. The nucleotides read TGTGCCAGCAGTTTATCGCGCGGGGAGGTGGACTATGGCTACACCTTC.